This T cell receptor (beta chain) was recorded in a study of shared clonotypes between healthy human individuals. Study overall: Used for every donor were three CD4 naive, three CD4 memory, two CD8 naive and one CD8 memory plate. Study observations and caveats: Generation probability values for non-shared clonotypes were lower than those for clonotypes shared by all four donors.

From germline, CDR1 is SGHRS and CDR2 YFSETQ. V shed 0 bases and J 3 bases; nucleotides not matched to a gene: 7. The length of the CDR3 is 16 residues. As originally analysed: ImmunoSEQ yielded junction-only sequences lacking quality scores, so filtering differed. Clones were sequenced by immunoSEQ multiplex PCR, and TCRdb holds only the in-frame ones, with some missing. V, J and clone size were drawn from that table, and D and trimming were deduced from the DNA. The sample carries roughly 550,000 clones, 95% recorded once. Comments on this clone: Its antigen is currently unknown.

CD45RO negativity and positive selection for CCR7 defined naive CD8 cells, a population that excluded terminally differentiated effector memory CD45RA+ cells. All donors were Caucasian adults living in Nashville, Tennessee. The sample was naive CD8+ T cells sorted from blood. The sequence came from a woman aged 25 to 45 in good health. The chain recombines TRBV5-1 with TRBJ1-1, with 8 bases identical to TRBD1. The CDR3 spells CASSLESGGWDTEAFF. The CDR3 region has the DNA TGCGCCAGCAGCTTGGAATCAGGGGGCTGGGACACTGAAGCTTTCTTT.